This T cell receptor beta chain was recorded in a study of post-analysis software for immune sequencing data. Overall study results and limits: Controls showed lower frequencies than patients for 4 or 5 TRBV segments, and TRBV5-6, TRBV5-1 and TRBV20-1 were among these. Controls showed significantly higher normalized Chao1 diversity than did multiple sclerosis patients.

TCR beta libraries were prepared from cDNA with unique molecular identifiers. Each CDR3 protein is one row after TCRdb ran MiXCR on the PCR reads. The data show approximately 460,000 distinct CDR3 sequences, around 40% seen once. This clonotype has more than one count but fewer than ten. Its antigen is not identified. The CDR3 extends over 13 amino acids. The V end lost 1 base, the J end lost 1 base, and 8 bases lay between the germline ends. Germline CDR1 reads DFQATT; CDR2 reads SNEGSKA (reference sequence). Sequenced input: blood. The receptor comes from a girl aged 10 to 17 with multiple sclerosis. This chain connects TRBV20-1 to TRBJ2-7, with TRBD1 as a possible D gene (5 bases). In DNA form, the CDR3 reads TGCAGTGCTAGAGTAACAGGTTCCTACGAGCAGTACTTC. It codes for CSARVTGSYEQYF.